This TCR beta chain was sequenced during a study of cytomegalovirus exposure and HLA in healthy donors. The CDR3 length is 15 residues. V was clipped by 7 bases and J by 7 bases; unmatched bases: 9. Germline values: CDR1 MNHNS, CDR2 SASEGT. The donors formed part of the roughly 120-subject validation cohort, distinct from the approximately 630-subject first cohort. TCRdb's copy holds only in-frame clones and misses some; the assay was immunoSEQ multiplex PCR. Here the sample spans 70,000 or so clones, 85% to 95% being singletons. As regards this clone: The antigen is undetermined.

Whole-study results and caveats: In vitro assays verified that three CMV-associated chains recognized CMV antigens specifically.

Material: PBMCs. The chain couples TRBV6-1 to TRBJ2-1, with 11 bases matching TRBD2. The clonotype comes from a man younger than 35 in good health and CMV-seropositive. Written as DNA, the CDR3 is TGTGCCAGCAAAGGAGTAGCGGGAGGGTCGAATGAGCAGTTCTTC. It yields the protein CASKGVAGGSNEQFF.